What follows are 27 T cell receptor beta chains derived from one specimen sequenced in a study of shared clonotypes between healthy human individuals. Measured with immunoSEQ multiplex PCR; TCRdb has only the in-frame clones, and not every one. The sample yields roughly 500,000 clones, more than 75% seen once. Sequencing used PBMCs. All receptors come from a woman aged 40 to 50 in good health. Some clones in this sample may be carry-over from other donors' samples.

CDR3 nucleotides: TGTGCCAGCAGCTCCCCAAAGGGGGGACAGGGAACCTACGAGCAGTACTTC. This encodes CASSSPKGGQGTYEQYF. The J gene is TRBJ2-7, the V gene TRBV7-9, with 9 bases aligning to TRBD1. CDR1 SEHNR and CDR2 FQNEAQ come from the germline V gene (reference sequence). The CDR3 spans 17 residues. V gave up 4 bases and J gave up 2 bases; unmatched junction bases: 12.

The genes are TRBV7-6 and TRBJ2-3, with 7 bases identical to TRBD2. CDR3 size: 17 residues. Germline V CDR1 and CDR2: SGHVS, FNYEAQ. V trimming: 5 bases; J trimming: 4 bases; junction bases outside the gene matches: 15. CDR3 amino acids: CASSRILTGGMADTQYF. As DNA, the CDR3 is TGTGCCAGCAGCCGAATTTTAACGGGAGGTATGGCAGATACGCAGTATTTT.

This sequence joins TRBV28 and TRBJ1-4; D not certain. CDR3 length: 11 residues. Between the trimmed V and J ends, which lost 2 bases and 15 bases, there was a span of 10 bases. Germline CDR1 is MDHEN and CDR2 is SYDVKM. The CDR3 loop is CASSLSRTVFF. The CDR3, as DNA: TGTGCCAGCAGTTTAAGCAGGACGGTGTTTTTT.

V and J are TRBV30 and TRBJ1-3; D may be TRBD1 (5 bases). Germline V lookup: CDR1 GTSNPN, CDR2 SVGIG (reference sequence). Trimming took 4 bases from V and 4 from J, leaving 14 bases between them. The CDR3 has 14 residues. The CDR3 bases are TGTGCCTGGACCCCGGGACCCCTCGGAAACACCATATATTTT. It codes for CAWTPGPLGNTIYF.

Here the CDR3 reads CASTTIGSYNEQFF. CDR3 nucleotides: TGTGCCAGCACCACAATTGGTTCCTACAATGAGCAGTTCTTC. The chain recombines TRBV7-2 with TRBJ2-1; no definite D call. The CDR3 is made up of 14 amino acids. Trimming cost V 7 bases and J 1 base, with 11 bases left between them. Germline lookup yields CDR1 SGHTA and CDR2 FQGNSA.

The chain is built from TRBV7-8 and TRBJ1-2, with 7 bases fitting TRBD1. This CDR3 is 14 amino acids long. Trimming took 5 bases from V and 6 from J; bases not matched to a gene: 9. Germline CDR1 SGHVS, CDR2 FQNEAQ. In DNA form, the CDR3 reads TGTGCCAGCAGCCCCACCAGGGGGTTGGATGGCTACACCTTC. Protein product: CASSPTRGLDGYTF.

The CDR3: CASSLGDRLIPQYF. The CDR3 DNA reads TGTGCCAGCAGCTTAGGGGACAGACTTATCCCCCAGTACTTC. The chain joins TRBV7-2 to TRBJ2-5, with 7 bases aligning to TRBD1. Germline V CDR1 and CDR2: SGHTA, FQGNSA. The CDR3 totals 14 residues. V lost 1 base and J lost 9; bases outside the gene matches: 8. The entire variable domain, with the rest obtained from reference TRBV7-2 and TRBJ2-5, is as follows: GAGVSQSPSNKVTEKGKDVELRCDPISGHTALYWYRQSLGQGLEFLIYFQGNSAPDKSGLPSDRFSAERTGGSVSTLTIQRTQQEDSAVYLCASSLGDRLIPQYFGPGTRLLVL.

CDR3 region: CASRQPGLANNEQFF. The CDR3 nucleotides read TGTGCCAGTAGGCAACCGGGACTAGCGAACAATGAGCAGTTCTTC. The rearrangement links TRBV19 to TRBJ2-1; 10 bases map to TRBD2. Unmatched junction bases numbered 7, after V lost 6 bases and J lost 5 bases. The CDR3 extends over 15 amino acids. Germline lookup yields CDR1 LNHDA and CDR2 SQIVND (reference sequence).

A remark on this clone: Other nucleotide sequences from this sample produce the same CDR3. This chain links TRBV14 with TRBJ1-3; D remains unclear. CDR1 is SGHDN, CDR2 FVKESK, per germline. The CDR3 runs 17 residues. The ends were cut back, 0 bases at V and 0 bases at J, with 12 bases in the middle. CDR3 region: CASSQDLPRASGNTIYF. CDR3 in DNA: TGTGCCAGCAGCCAAGATCTACCGAGGGCCTCTGGAAACACCATATATTTT. Full variable domain (outside the CDR3, taken from reference TRBV14 and TRBJ1-3): EAGVTQFPSHSVIEKGQTVTLRCDPISGHDNLYWYRRVMGKEIKFLLHFVKESKQDESGMPNNRFLAERTGGTYSTLKVQPAELEDSGVYFCASSQDLPRASGNTIYFGEGSWLTVV.

The rearrangement uses TRBV11-3 and TRBJ2-7, with 16 bases that match TRBD2. The germline V gene has CDR1 SGHNT and CDR2 YENEEA. The junction had 10 bases not matched to a gene; V was cut back by 5 bases and J by 6 bases. The CDR3 is 17 amino acids. The CDR3 coding sequence is TGTGCCAGCAGCCGAAATACCGGGACTAGCGGGAGGGGCGAGCAGTACTTC. This codes for CASSRNTGTSGRGEQYF.

This clone occurred a few times. The chain recombines TRBV7-9 with TRBJ2-3, with D possibly matching TRBD2 (5 bases). CDR1 is SEHNR and CDR2 is FQNEAQ in the germline V gene (reference sequence). CDR3 size: 14 residues. The germline V and J ends were trimmed by 3 bases and 2 bases, with 9 bases remaining between them. CDR3 nucleotide sequence: TGTGCCAGCAGCTTGGGCGGGTACACAGATACGCAGTATTTT. Its protein product is CASSLGGYTDTQYF.

J is TRBJ2-1 and V is TRBV6-4, with a possible D match to TRBD1 (7 bases). Trimming left V 0 bases short and J 8 bases short, with 17 bases between. The CDR3 contains 16 residues. Germline CDR1 is MRHNA and CDR2 is SNTAGT. CDR3 nucleotide sequence: TGTGCCAGCAGTGACTCGGGTACAGGGGAGGTCGATGAGCAGTTCTTC. This sequence encodes CASSDSGTGEVDEQFF.

This CDR3 is CSAGAGTGGDEQFF. The CDR3, as DNA: TGCAGCGCCGGAGCCGGGACAGGGGGCGATGAGCAGTTCTTC. The V call is TRBV29-1, the J call TRBJ2-1; 12 bases match TRBD1. Germline CDR1 SQVTM, CDR2 ANQGSEA. The CDR3 sequence is 14 residues long. V was pared by 7 bases and J by 8 bases, with 9 bases of the junction left unmatched.

This chain joins TRBV11-2 and TRBJ1-3, with D possibly matching TRBD1 (6 bases). Germline V gene lookup returns CDR1 SGHAT and CDR2 FQNNGV. Trimming pared 2 bases from V and 3 bases from J, leaving 20 bases between. The CDR3 totals 18 residues. This CDR3 is CASSLRGAGSNLGNTIYF. In DNA, the CDR3 is TGTGCCAGCAGCTTAAGGGGGGCAGGGTCAAATCTTGGAAACACCATATATTTT.

A word on this clone: A single base separates this from a much larger clone, so it may be a read error. This chain connects TRBV14 to TRBJ2-5, with unresolved D. This CDR3 spans 13 amino acids. Germline CDR1 SGHDN, CDR2 FVKESK. The CDR3 DNA follows: TGTGCCAGCAGCCAAGATGGTAGAGAGGCCCAGTACTTC. Amino acids: CASSQDGREAQYF.

The rearrangement joins TRBV5-1 to TRBJ2-7, with D hard to call. V lost 5 bases, J lost 3 bases, and 12 bases lay in between. Germline V gene lookup returns CDR1 SGHRS and CDR2 YFSETQ. CDR3 length equals 13 residues. For the CDR3, the DNA is TGCGCCAGCAGACTCGGCGTCAACTACGAGCAGTACTTC. Amino acid sequence: CASRLGVNYEQYF.

This clone has only a few counts. Compared with germline, one end of the junction differs, possibly owing to a read error. The rearrangement uses TRBV7-7 and TRBJ2-7, with 7 bases identical to TRBD2. CDR3 size: 13 residues. The germline CDR1 and CDR2 sequences are SSHAT and FNYEAQ (reference sequence). CDR3 DNA sequence: TGTGCTAGCAGCTTAGGCGGCGGGAGCGAGCAGTACTTC. Amino acid sequence: CASSLGGGSEQYF. Full variable domain (missing parts from reference TRBV7-7 and TRBJ2-7): GAGVSQSPRYKVTKRGQDVTLRCDPISSHATLYWYQQALGQGPEFLTYFNYEAQPDKSGLPSDRFSAERPEGSISTLTIQRTEQRDSAMYRCASSLGGGSEQYFGPGTRLTVT.

The rearrangement uses TRBV5-5 and TRBJ1-5; D possibly corresponds to TRBD1 (5 bases). This CDR3 has 14 amino acids. V was shortened by 0 bases and J by 3 bases, with 7 bases between the two germline ends. Germline V lookup: CDR1 SGHKS, CDR2 YYEKEE (reference sequence). In DNA form, the CDR3 reads TGTGCCAGCAGCTTGGGAGGGGACAATCAGCCCCAGCATTTT. Translated: CASSLGGDNQPQHF. Using reference TRBV5-5 and TRBJ1-5 for the parts outside the CDR3, the full variable domain is DAGVTQSPTHLIKTRGQQVTLRCSPISGHKSVSWYQQVLGQGPQFIFQYYEKEERGRGNFPDRFSARQFPNYSSELNVNALLLGDSALYLCASSLGGDNQPQHFGDGTRLSIL.

To note about this clone: An end of the junction does not agree with germline; a read error may underlie this. The CDR3 loop reads CASSHIPTGVMGYGYTF. The CDR3 DNA sequence: TGCGCCAGCAGCCACATCCCGACGGGGGTCATGGGGTATGGCTACACCTTC. The V call is TRBV7-9, the J call TRBJ1-2; TRBD1 might be the D (5 bases). The germline V gene encodes CDR1 SEHNR and CDR2 FQNEAQ (reference sequence). The CDR3 is 17 amino acids.

V gene TRBV6-5 combines with J gene TRBJ2-7; perhaps TRBD1 as D (6 bases). Deletions cut 6 bases from V and 1 base from J, with 10 bases between. The CDR3 spans 13 residues. From germline, CDR1 is MNHEY and CDR2 SVGAGI. CDR3 bases: TGTGCCAGCAGGGCGACAGGATCCTACGAGCAGTACTTC. Protein product: CASRATGSYEQYF.

The V and J genes are TRBV7-6 and TRBJ2-7; no firm D call. This CDR3 has 12 residues. The germline V gene encodes CDR1 SGHVS and CDR2 FNYEAQ. Deletions cut 5 bases from V and 5 bases from J, with 10 bases between. CDR3 loop: CASSPHGHEQYF. The CDR3 DNA sequence: TGTGCCAGCAGCCCACATGGTCACGAGCAGTACTTC.

As regards this clone: Distinct nucleotide sequences in the sample also encode this CDR3. This chain connects TRBV18 to TRBJ2-5; D unresolved. Trimming took 3 bases from V and 3 from J, leaving 5 bases between them. There are 12 residues in the CDR3. From germline, CDR1 is KGHSH and CDR2 LQKENI. CDR3 coding DNA: TGTGCCAGCTCACCTTCGGAAGAGACCCAGTACTTC. It specifies CASSPSEETQYF.

The chain couples TRBV6-6 to TRBJ2-7; D might be TRBD2 (6 bases). Trimming shortened V by 6 bases and J by 2 bases, and 11 bases separated the two germline ends. The germline V gene encodes CDR1 MNHNY and CDR2 SVGAGI (reference sequence). The CDR3 sequence is 13 residues long. CDR3 sequence reads: CASSSGEAYEQYF. In nucleotides, the CDR3 is TGTGCCAGCAGCTCGGGGGAAGCCTACGAGCAGTACTTC.

The chain is built from TRBV28 and TRBJ1-3; 7 bases map to TRBD1. With V trimmed by 4 bases and J by 2 bases, 8 bases remained unmatched. CDR1 is MDHEN, CDR2 SYDVKM, per germline. CDR3 length equals 16 residues. The CDR3: CASSSLTGHPGNTIYF. The CDR3 coding sequence is TGTGCCAGCAGTTCTTTGACAGGGCACCCTGGAAACACCATATATTTT. Full variable domain (missing parts from reference TRBV28 and TRBJ1-3): DVKVTQSSRYLVKRTGEKVFLECVQDMDHENMFWYRQDPGLGLRLIYFSYDVKMKEKGDIPEGYSVSREKKERFSLILESASTNQTSMYLCASSSLTGHPGNTIYFGEGSWLTVV.

The chain joins TRBV19 to TRBJ2-1, with D hard to call. The ends were cut back, 5 bases at V and 13 bases at J, with 21 bases in the middle. The CDR3 totals 14 residues. The germline gives CDR1 LNHDA, CDR2 SQIVND (reference sequence). CDR3 coding DNA: TGTGCCAGTAGTCCTCCAGAGGTTGGCCGGGCTCAGTTCTTC. As protein: CASSPPEVGRAQFF.

In DNA form, the CDR3 reads TGTGCCACCGTAGAGCCTGGGGTCACCGGGGAGCTGTTTTTT. This gives the protein CATVEPGVTGELFF. This chain joins TRBV11-2 and TRBJ2-2; D gene unclear. CDR3 length equals 14 residues. Trimming took 10 bases from V and 4 from J, leaving 16 bases between them. Germline CDR1 SGHAT, CDR2 FQNNGV. The variable domain in full, completed from reference TRBV11-2 and TRBJ2-2, reads EAGVAQSPRYKIIEKRQSVAFWCNPISGHATLYWYQQILGQGPKLLIQFQNNGVVDDSQLPKDRFSAERLKGVDSTLKIQPAKLEDSAVYLCATVEPGVTGELFFGEGSRLTVL.

This clone is a singleton in its sample. The gene calls are TRBV27 and TRBJ1-2; a weak D match, TRBD1 (6 bases). The CDR3 totals 14 residues. The germline V gene encodes CDR1 MNHEY and CDR2 SMNVEV (reference sequence). Trimming pared 4 bases from V and 6 bases from J, leaving 15 bases between. CDR3: CASSYIGQTHGYTF. The CDR3, as DNA: TGTGCCAGCAGTTACATCGGACAGACCCATGGCTACACCTTC.